This T cell receptor beta chain was sequenced for a study of CD8+ T cells in alopecia areata. Trimming removed 3 bases at V and 1 base at J, with 9 bases between. There are 13 residues in the CDR3. Germline CDR1 is GTSNPN and CDR2 is SVGIG (reference sequence). Study-wide points: Alphabeta T cells residing in normal skin are also sequenced in scalp samples. In scalp, tofacitinib significantly decreased clonality and expanded CD8+ clones among the top 100.

cDNA reverse transcribed from extracted RNA served as the sequencing template. The assay was immunoSEQ multiplex PCR, and TCRdb's table has in-frame clones only and misses some. The repertoire includes a few hundred thousand clones, more than 60% of them detected once, and roughly 1.2% sits in the top ten. Concerning this clone: The antigen is undetermined.

Treatment: oral pan-JAK inhibitor, 5-10 mg twice daily. Those with alopecia areata gave lesional scalp punch biopsies and peripheral blood. Sorting from PBMCs produced CD4+ and CD8+ T cells. The chain combines TRBV30 with TRBJ1-1; D may be TRBD1 (5 bases). Sequencing used CD4+ T cells sorted from blood, obtained at week 44, from a patient treated with tofacitinib. The TCR originated in a human donor with alopecia areata. The CDR3 nucleotides are TGTGCCTGGAGACAGGCCGGGAACACTGAAGCTTTCTTT. Amino acid sequence: CAWRQAGNTEAFF.